The entry below gives a single TCR beta chain sequence along with its context. This CDR3 is 16 amino acids long. Germline V CDR1 and CDR2: MGHDK, SYGVNS. The V and J ends lost 1 base and 0 bases, in that order; junction bases with no gene match: 3. This record belongs to a study of blood T cell repertoires in COVID-19. At the level of the study: Collection of acute and convalescent COVID-19 samples took place in the United States, Italy and Spain. T cells, B-cell-depleted T cells, or PBMCs supplied cDNA or gDNA.

Original methodology: Nucleated cell counts were estimated from reference gene primer amplification. The table came from immunoSEQ multiplex PCR; TCRdb's copy has only in-frame clones and leaves some out. That table furnishes V, J and clone size, whereas the DNA furnished D and trimming. The sample lists 240,000 or so clones, more than 75% occurring once. Categorization into cohorts depended on clinical history that participants reported. The V gene is TRBV25-1, the J gene TRBJ2-3, with TRBD2 matching over 8 bases. This TCR came from a woman aged 40 to 49 with acute COVID-19. Sequenced sample: PBMCs or T cells enriched from blood (not recorded which). CDR3 DNA sequence: TGTGCCAGCAGTGAATTAAGCGGGGGTAGCACAGATACGCAGTATTTT. Its protein is CASSELSGGSTDTQYF.